Included here is one T cell receptor (beta chain) sequence, with context. The record originates from a study of blood T cell repertoires in COVID-19. Study context: Spain, Italy and the United States supplied samples that represented acute and convalescent COVID-19.

Profiling relied on immunoSEQ multiplex PCR, and the TCRdb table lists in-frame clones only, not all of them. The sample consists of 190,000 or so clones, approximately 86% of them appearing once. The length of the CDR3 is 14 residues. In germline, CDR1 is SNHLY, CDR2 FYNNEI. Trimming removed 0 bases at V and 4 bases at J, with 7 bases between. The age range of participants was 18 to 89 years, with residence in more than 20 US areas. Participant reports of clinical history set cohort assignment. The TCR originated in a man aged 18 to 35 with acute COVID-19. The genes are TRBV2 and TRBJ1-5; D is uncertain. The specimen was PBMCs or T cells enriched from blood (not recorded which). CDR3 in amino acids: CASSEARFNQPQHF. The CDR3 DNA follows: TGTGCCAGCAGTGAAGCCAGATTTAATCAGCCCCAGCATTTT.